These T cell receptor beta chains were read from a single sample in a study of T cell repertoires in cytomegalovirus infection. Antigen specificity for these receptors is unknown. MiXCR, applied by TCRdb to the reads, yields one record per CDR3 protein. This table has fewer than 900,000 distinct CDR3 sequences, 29% appearing once. The sequencing here drew on cultured CD8+ T cells from PBMCs, taken from culture after CMV antigen stimulation. The receptors here all came from a human donor in good health (CMV status not recorded). Some clones in this sample may be carry-over from other donors' samples. The CDR3 runs from the conserved cysteine through the conserved F or W. Each record gives: V gene, clone size, D gene, J gene, CDR3 DNA, CDR3 protein. The D gene is left open where the match is weak. Expanded clones are given a class, and other clones once, few, many or no size at all.

>TRBV12-3/TRBV12-4|once|.|TRBJ1-1
TGTACCAGCAGCACGCCCTCAGCAGAGAACACTGAAGCTTTCTTT
CTSSTPSAENTEAFF
>TRBV19|many|TRBD1|TRBJ1-1
TGTGCCAGTAGTATCGACAGGGGCCCCACTGAAGCTTTCTTT
CASSIDRGPTEAFF
>TRBV6-2/TRBV6-3|few|.|TRBJ2-3
TGTGCCAGCAGACCGGGACAAAGCACAGATACGCAGTATTTT
CASRPGQSTDTQYF
>TRBV13|.|TRBD1|TRBJ2-3
TGTGCCAGCAGCCATCGACAGGGCTCGTCGAGAGATACGCAGTATTTT
CASSHRQGSSRDTQYF
>TRBV7-2|few|TRBD2|TRBJ2-3
TGTGCCAGCAGCTGGAGATCACTAGCGGGGGGGGGTACAGATACGCAGTATTTT
CASSWRSLAGGGTDTQYF
>TRBV12-3/TRBV12-4|.|.|TRBJ1-3
TGTGCCAGCAGCACCCACACCGGCTCTGGAAACACCATATATTTT
CASSTHTGSGNTIYF
>TRBV6-2/TRBV6-3|few|.|TRBJ1-1
TGTGCCAGCAGTTACCCGACCCCGGGAGCTTTCTTT
CASSYPTPGAFF
>TRBV7-9|few|TRBD2|TRBJ2-3
TGTGCCAGCAGCTGGACTAGCTCCCTTGATACGCAGTATTTT
CASSWTSSLDTQYF
>TRBV12-3/TRBV12-4|.|.|TRBJ1-5
TGTGCCAGCAGTTCCTCAGGGGCTAAGCCCCAGCATTTT
CASSSSGAKPQHF
>TRBV11-3|many|.|TRBJ1-6
TGTGCCAGCAGCTTAGTCGGGGCAGGGTTACGATCACCCCTCCACTTT
CASSLVGAGLRSPLHF
>TRBV27|few|.|TRBJ1-2
TGTGCCAGCAGTTTACCGGGAGGCAGGGATGGCTACACCTTC
CASSLPGGRDGYTF
>TRBV3-1|.|.|TRBJ2-3
TGTGCCAGCAGCCCCGCTTCGGAGGATACGCAGTATTTT
CASSPASEDTQYF
>TRBV7-8|many|.|TRBJ1-2
TGTGCCAGCAGCCCCGGGGCCATCCTCTCTAACTATGGCTACACCTTC
CASSPGAILSNYGYTF
>TRBV7-6|few|.|TRBJ1-6
TGTGCCAGCAGCCAGAGTGGGGGCAATTCACCCCTCCACTTT
CASSQSGGNSPLHF
>TRBV5-5|.|.|TRBJ1-4
TGTGCCAGCACCCCCGGCAAGGGGGAAAAACTGTTTTTT
CASTPGKGEKLFF
>TRBV10-3|.|TRBD2|TRBJ2-1
TGTGCCATCAGTGAGAGGCTAGCGGGGGGTTACAATGAGCAGTTCTTC
CAISERLAGGYNEQFF
>TRBV29-1|once|.|TRBJ2-7
TGCAGCGTTGAAACCCCCGACAAGGGGCCCTACGAGCAGTACTTC
CSVETPDKGPYEQYF
>TRBV4-3|.|.|TRBJ1-4
TGCGCCAGCAGCCAAGACCCGGGCTATGGTGAAAAACTGTTTTTT
CASSQDPGYGEKLFF
>TRBV7-9|.|.|TRBJ1-2
TGTGCCAGCAGCCCCCCGAGGTACGGGGACTATGGCTACACCTTC
CASSPPRYGDYGYTF
>TRBV12-3/TRBV12-4|.|.|TRBJ2-7
TGTGCCAGCAGTCCGACGGGCCCCCAGCAGTACTTC
CASSPTGPQQYF
>TRBV7-9|.|.|TRBJ1-2
TGTGCCAGCAGCTTAGCGGCCTCGGGGGAGCAAGACACCTTC
CASSLAASGEQDTF
>TRBV6-6|few|.|TRBJ1-5
TGTGCCAGCAGTTACTGGGTGTCCAAGGGCAATCAGCCCCAGCATTTT
CASSYWVSKGNQPQHF